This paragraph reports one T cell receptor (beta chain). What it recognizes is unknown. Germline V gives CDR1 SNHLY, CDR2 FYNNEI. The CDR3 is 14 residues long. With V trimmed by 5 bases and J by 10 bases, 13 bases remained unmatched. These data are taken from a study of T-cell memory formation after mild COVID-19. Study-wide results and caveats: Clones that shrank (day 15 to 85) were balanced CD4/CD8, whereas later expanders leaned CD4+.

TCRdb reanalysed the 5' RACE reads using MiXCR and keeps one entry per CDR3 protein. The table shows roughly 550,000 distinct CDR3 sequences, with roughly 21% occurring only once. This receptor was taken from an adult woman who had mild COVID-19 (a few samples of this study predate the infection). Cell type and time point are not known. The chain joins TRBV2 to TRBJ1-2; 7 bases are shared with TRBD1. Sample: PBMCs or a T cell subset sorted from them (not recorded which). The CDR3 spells CASSLTGTVGFYTF. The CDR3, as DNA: TGTGCCAGCAGTCTTACCGGGACAGTAGGGTTCTACACCTTC.